The 22 T cell receptor beta chains below all came from one sample that was sequenced in a study of high-grade serous ovarian cancer treatment subgroups. Tumor tissue was taken before any definitive surgery or chemotherapy was given. This table comes from immunoSEQ multiplex PCR, and its TCRdb copy is limited to in-frame clones, with some not included. In the table there are roughly 12,000 clones, less than 90% of which are singletons. Material: tumor tissue. These receptors were obtained from a human donor with high-grade serous ovarian cancer.

The chain is built from TRBV7-9 and TRBJ1-6; D is perhaps TRBD1 (6 bases). The V and J ends lost 5 bases and 6 bases respectively, with 20 bases between them. CDR3 length equals 17 residues. CDR1 is SEHNR and CDR2 is FQNEAQ in the germline V gene (reference sequence). CDR3 in DNA: TGTGCCAGCAGCCCCGGTCGCGAAAACAGGGCTAATTCACCCCTCCACTTT. As protein: CASSPGRENRANSPLHF.

J is TRBJ2-5 and V is TRBV28; 7 positions match TRBD2. The CDR3 sequence is 15 residues long. Germline loops: CDR1 MDHEN, CDR2 SYDVKM. The V and J ends lost 3 bases and 5 bases, in that order; junction bases with no gene match: 9. The CDR3: CASSLRRESSETQYF. In nucleotides, the CDR3 is TGTGCCAGCAGTTTGCGGCGGGAGTCGTCGGAGACCCAGTACTTC. Drawing the rest from reference TRBV28 and TRBJ2-5, the complete variable domain is DVKVTQSSRYLVKRTGEKVFLECVQDMDHENMFWYRQDPGLGLRLIYFSYDVKMKEKGDIPEGYSVSREKKERFSLILESASTNQTSMYLCASSLRRESSETQYFGPGTRLLVL.

The chain carries TRBV6-5 and TRBJ2-1; 10 bases line up with TRBD2. V shed 4 bases and J 5 bases; nucleotides not matched to a gene: 8. The CDR3 has 16 residues. CDR1 is MNHEY and CDR2 is SVGAGI in the germline V gene. DNA of the CDR3: TGTGCCAGCAGTTGGGGGGTAGCGGGAGGACACAATGAGCAGTTCTTC. This gives the protein CASSWGVAGGHNEQFF.

This chain uses TRBV5-6 with TRBJ2-5, with no clear D. The DNA end lines up better with TRBJ2-7; the J call may be wrong. Germline V gene sequence: CDR1 SGHDT, CDR2 YYEEEE. This CDR3 has 15 residues. The CDR3 coding sequence is TGTGCCAGCAGCTTTTGGCAGGCCGCTTTCTACGAGCAGTACTTC. This sequence encodes CASSFWQAAFYEQYF.

The CDR3, as DNA: TGTGCCAGCAGTCTTTCGACAGTTTCCTACGAGCAGTACTTC. This gives the protein CASSLSTVSYEQYF. This chain connects TRBV28 to TRBJ2-7, with D perhaps matching TRBD1 (5 bases). Trimming took 5 bases from V and 1 from J, leaving 12 bases between them. CDR1 is MDHEN and CDR2 is SYDVKM in the germline V gene. The length of the CDR3 is 14 residues.

This clone was counted a few times. The chain couples TRBV12-2 to TRBJ1-4. TRBV12-2 is designated a pseudogene. There are 14 residues in the CDR3. CDR3 DNA: TGTGCAAGTCGCTTAGGCAACATGGGAGAAAAACTGTTTTTT. Translated: CASRLGNMGEKLFF.

CDR3 region: CASSLVGDPNQPQHF. Written as DNA, the CDR3 is TGTGCCAGCAGCCTAGTGGGGGACCCCAATCAGCCCCAGCATTTT. The chain uses TRBV6-1 and TRBJ1-5; D may be TRBD1 (5 bases). CDR1 is MNHNS, CDR2 SASEGT, per germline. Trimming stripped 6 bases from V and 3 bases from J, with 15 bases between. This CDR3 has 15 amino acids.

CDR3 amino acids: CASSLTSASTDTQYF. In DNA form, the CDR3 reads TGTGCCAGCAGTTTGACTAGCGCAAGCACAGATACGCAGTATTTT. The rearrangement joins TRBV6-6 to TRBJ2-3, with TRBD2 matching 8 bases. V lost 4 bases, J lost 0 bases, and 3 bases stayed unmatched. The germline V gene encodes CDR1 MNHNY and CDR2 SVGAGI (reference sequence). The CDR3 extends over 15 amino acids.

This chain uses TRBV28 with TRBJ1-1; D might be TRBD1 (5 bases). CDR1 is MDHEN and CDR2 is SYDVKM in the germline V gene. V dropped 10 bases and J dropped 7 bases, with 13 bases sitting between them. The CDR3 has 11 residues. The CDR3 reads CAISDSFEAFF. The CDR3 region has the DNA TGTGCCATCTCAGACAGCTTTGAAGCTTTCTTT.

V gene TRBV18 combines with J gene TRBJ2-7; 7 nucleotides align to TRBD1. J lost 0 bases, V lost 3 bases, and 2 bases had no gene match. The CDR3 is 14 residues long. Germline V CDR1 and CDR2: KGHSH, LQKENI. CDR3 amino acids: CASSPDRYSYEQYF. Here the CDR3 DNA reads TGTGCCAGCTCACCGGACAGGTACTCCTACGAGCAGTACTTC.

The DNA of the CDR3 is TGTGCCAGCCAGGGGTCCTCATGGTACTATGGCTACACCTTC. Translation: CASQGSSWYYGYTF. The chain is built from TRBV6-1 and TRBJ1-2, with D possibly matching TRBD1 (6 bases). Germline values: CDR1 MNHNS, CDR2 SASEGT. CDR3 size: 14 residues. The V end lost 8 bases, the J end lost 3 bases, and 16 bases lay between the germline ends.

The chain carries TRBV19 and TRBJ2-1, with TRBD2 matching 11 bases. After removal of 4 bases from V and 2 bases from J, the junction contained 19 bases not matched to a gene. The CDR3 runs to 21 residues. Germline V gives CDR1 LNHDA, CDR2 SQIVND (reference sequence). The DNA of the CDR3 is TGTGCCAGTAGTAAGACCCCTCCCTTACTAGCGGGAGCAGGGCCCTACAATGAGCAGTTCTTC. It specifies CASSKTPPLLAGAGPYNEQFF.

This rearrangement joins TRBV15 to TRBJ2-7; TRBD2 matches at 9 bases. The CDR3 is 17 residues long. After removal of 2 bases from V and 2 bases from J, the junction contained 10 bases not matched to a gene. CDR1 is LNHNV, CDR2 YYDKDF, per germline (reference sequence). This CDR3 is CATSRMETSGAAYEQYF. The CDR3 nucleotides read TGTGCCACCAGCAGAATGGAGACTAGCGGTGCTGCCTACGAGCAGTACTTC.

J is TRBJ2-2 and V is TRBV7-3; TRBD2 matches at 9 bases. V lost 1 base and J lost 5; bases outside the gene matches: 8. This CDR3 is built from 17 residues. The V gene's germline CDR1 is SGHTA and CDR2 FQGTGA. CDR3 sequence: CASSLNQASGTTGELFF. CDR3 sequence (DNA): TGTGCCAGCAGCTTAAATCAGGCTAGCGGGACAACCGGGGAGCTGTTTTTT.

The V and J genes are TRBV9 and TRBJ1-1; perhaps TRBD1 as D (5 bases). Trimming shortened V by 3 bases and J by 1 base, and 10 bases separated the two germline ends. CDR1 is SGDLS and CDR2 is YYNGEE in the germline V gene. The CDR3 totals 14 residues. DNA for the CDR3: TGTGCCAGCAGCGCAGGGTTCGGGAACACTGAAGCTTTCTTT. This translates into CASSAGFGNTEAFF.

This chain connects TRBV7-2 to TRBJ1-3, with 7 bases matching TRBD1. Trimming at V came to 5 bases and at J to 4 bases, leaving 8 bases not matched to a gene. The CDR3 has 15 amino acids. CDR1 and CDR2 (germline): SGHTA, FQGNSA. CDR3 DNA sequence: TGTGCCAGCAGCCCCTCAGGGGGTTCGGGAAACACCATATATTTT. Its translation is CASSPSGGSGNTIYF. The variable domain in full, with the rest retrieved from reference TRBV7-2 and TRBJ1-3, is GAGVSQSPSNKVTEKGKDVELRCDPISGHTALYWYRQSLGQGLEFLIYFQGNSAPDKSGLPSDRFSAERTGGSVSTLTIQRTQQEDSAVYLCASSPSGGSGNTIYFGEGSWLTVV.

A single count supports this clone. V gene TRBV7-9 combines with J gene TRBJ2-7, with TRBD2 as a possible D gene (6 bases). CDR1 and CDR2 (germline): SEHNR, FQNEAQ (reference sequence). Trimming removed 5 bases from V and 3 bases from J, with 8 bases in between. There are 12 residues in the CDR3. Written as DNA, the CDR3 is TGTGCCAGCAGCGCGGACTACTACGAGCAGTACTTC. The encoded protein is CASSADYYEQYF.

The genes are TRBV30 and TRBJ2-3, with D possibly being TRBD2 (6 bases). The germline V gene has CDR1 GTSNPN and CDR2 SVGIG (reference sequence). The V end lost 1 base, the J end lost 6 bases, and 8 bases lay between the germline ends. The CDR3 is 12 amino acids. The CDR3 nucleotides are TGTGCCTGGAGTGGGGGGAGGGATACGCAGTATTTT. Encoded protein: CAWSGGRDTQYF.

V usage is TRBV6-6 and J usage is TRBJ1-1; D gene uncertain. V lost 9 bases, J lost 1 base, and 12 bases lay in between. The germline gives CDR1 MNHNY, CDR2 SVGAGI (reference sequence). The CDR3 runs 13 residues. The CDR3 sequence is CASQDGQNTEAFF. In DNA, the CDR3 is TGTGCCAGTCAAGACGGCCAGAACACTGAAGCTTTCTTT.

This chain connects TRBV2 to TRBJ2-1, with TRBD2 matching 8 bases. CDR1 is SNHLY and CDR2 is FYNNEI in the germline V gene. This CDR3 region has 12 residues. V trimming: 11 bases; J trimming: 7 bases; junction bases outside the gene matches: 7. CDR3 nucleotide sequence: TGTGCCGGGAGAAGCGGGAGTAATGAGCAGTTCTTC. It specifies CAGRSGSNEQFF.

For the CDR3, the DNA is TGTGCCAGCAGCTTAAGCCCCGGGACTTCCTACAATGAGCAGTTCTTC. Protein sequence: CASSLSPGTSYNEQFF. The gene calls are TRBV7-2 and TRBJ2-1, with D possibly being TRBD2 (6 bases). The CDR3 spans 16 residues. Trimming removed 2 bases from V and 1 base from J, with 12 bases in between. Germline loops: CDR1 SGHTA, CDR2 FQGNSA. The variable domain in full, with the rest retrieved from reference TRBV7-2 and TRBJ2-1, is GAGVSQSPSNKVTEKGKDVELRCDPISGHTALYWYRQSLGQGLEFLIYFQGNSAPDKSGLPSDRFSAERTGGSVSTLTIQRTQQEDSAVYLCASSLSPGTSYNEQFFGPGTRLTVL.

The V call is TRBV30, the J call TRBJ2-1; 8 nucleotides align to TRBD2. The J segment lost 5 bases and the V segment lost 4 bases, leaving 10 bases of the junction unmatched. Looked up from germline, CDR1 is GTSNPN and CDR2 is SVGIG (reference sequence). The CDR3 is 15 residues long. The CDR3: CAWNKVAGLNNEQFF. The CDR3 DNA reads as TGTGCCTGGAATAAGGTAGCGGGACTTAACAATGAGCAGTTCTTC.